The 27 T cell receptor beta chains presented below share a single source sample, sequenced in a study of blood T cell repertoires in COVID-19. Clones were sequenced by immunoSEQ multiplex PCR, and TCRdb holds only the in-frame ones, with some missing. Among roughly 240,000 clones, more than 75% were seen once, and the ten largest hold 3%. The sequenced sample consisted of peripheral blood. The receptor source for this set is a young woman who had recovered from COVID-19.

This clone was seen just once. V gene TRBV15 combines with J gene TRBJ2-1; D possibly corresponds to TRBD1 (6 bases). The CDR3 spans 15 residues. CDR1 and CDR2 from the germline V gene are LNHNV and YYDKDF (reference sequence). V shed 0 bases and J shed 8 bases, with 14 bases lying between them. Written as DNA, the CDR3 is TGTGCCACCAGCAGAGAGAGGGGTTGGGGGCATGAGCAGTTCTTC. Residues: CATSRERGWGHEQFF.

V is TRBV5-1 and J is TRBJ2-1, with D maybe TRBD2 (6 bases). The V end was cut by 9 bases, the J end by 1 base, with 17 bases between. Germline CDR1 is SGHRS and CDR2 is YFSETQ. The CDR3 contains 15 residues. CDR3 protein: CATSTGDFSYNEQFF. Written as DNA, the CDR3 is TGCGCCACCTCTACGGGGGACTTTTCCTACAATGAGCAGTTCTTC.

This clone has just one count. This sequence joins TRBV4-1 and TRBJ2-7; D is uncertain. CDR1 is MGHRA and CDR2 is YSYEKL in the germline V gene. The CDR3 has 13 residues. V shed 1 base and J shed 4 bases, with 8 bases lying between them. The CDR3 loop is CASSQVPSYEQYF. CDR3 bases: TGCGCCAGCAGCCAAGTCCCATCATACGAGCAGTACTTC.

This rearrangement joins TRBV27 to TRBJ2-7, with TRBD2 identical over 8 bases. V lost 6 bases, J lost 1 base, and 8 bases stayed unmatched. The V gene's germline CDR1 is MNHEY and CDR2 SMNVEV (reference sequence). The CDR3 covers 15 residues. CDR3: CASRYGGGRSYEQYF. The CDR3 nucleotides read TGTGCCAGCAGATACGGCGGGGGGCGTTCCTACGAGCAGTACTTC.

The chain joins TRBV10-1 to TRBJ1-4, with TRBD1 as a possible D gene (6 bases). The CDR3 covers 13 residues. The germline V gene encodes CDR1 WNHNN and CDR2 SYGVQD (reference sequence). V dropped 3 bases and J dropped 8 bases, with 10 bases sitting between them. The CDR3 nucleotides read TGCGCCAGCAGTGAAACAGGGAGAGAAAAACTGTTTTTT. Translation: CASSETGREKLFF.

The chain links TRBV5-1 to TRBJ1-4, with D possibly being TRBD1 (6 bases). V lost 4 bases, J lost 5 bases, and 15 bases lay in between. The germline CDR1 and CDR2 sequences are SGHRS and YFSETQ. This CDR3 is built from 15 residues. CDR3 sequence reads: CASSEGGWGNEKLFF. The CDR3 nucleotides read TGCGCCAGCAGCGAAGGGGGATGGGGGAATGAAAAACTGTTTTTT.

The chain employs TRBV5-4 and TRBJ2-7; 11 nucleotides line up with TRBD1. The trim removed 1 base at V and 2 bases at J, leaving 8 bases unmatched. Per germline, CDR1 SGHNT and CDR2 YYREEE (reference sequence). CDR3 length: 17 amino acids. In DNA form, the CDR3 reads TGTGCCAGCAGCTTGTACGCTGGGACAGGGGGGCCCTACGAGCAGTACTTC. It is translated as CASSLYAGTGGPYEQYF.

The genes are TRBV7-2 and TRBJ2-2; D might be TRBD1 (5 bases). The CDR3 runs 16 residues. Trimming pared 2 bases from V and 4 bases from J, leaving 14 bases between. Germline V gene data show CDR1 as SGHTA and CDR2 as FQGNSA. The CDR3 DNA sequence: TGTGCCAGCAGCTTATTTGCGCAGGGTTCCACCGGGGAGCTGTTTTTT. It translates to CASSLFAQGSTGELFF. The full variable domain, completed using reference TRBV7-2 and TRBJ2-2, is GAGVSQSPSNKVTEKGKDVELRCDPISGHTALYWYRQSLGQGLEFLIYFQGNSAPDKSGLPSDRFSAERTGGSVSTLTIQRTQQEDSAVYLCASSLFAQGSTGELFFGEGSRLTVL.

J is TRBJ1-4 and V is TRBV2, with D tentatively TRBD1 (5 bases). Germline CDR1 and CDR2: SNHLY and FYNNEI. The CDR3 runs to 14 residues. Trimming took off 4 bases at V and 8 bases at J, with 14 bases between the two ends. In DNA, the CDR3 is TGTGCCAGCAGTGCGGGGGGATTAGGGGAAAAACTGTTTTTT. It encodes CASSAGGLGEKLFF.

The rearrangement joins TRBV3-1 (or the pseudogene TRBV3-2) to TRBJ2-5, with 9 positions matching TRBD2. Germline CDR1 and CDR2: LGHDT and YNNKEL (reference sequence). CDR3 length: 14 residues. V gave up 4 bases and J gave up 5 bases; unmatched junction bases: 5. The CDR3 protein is CASSPRTSVETQYF. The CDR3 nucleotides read TGTGCCAGCAGCCCCAGGACTAGCGTGGAGACCCAGTACTTC.

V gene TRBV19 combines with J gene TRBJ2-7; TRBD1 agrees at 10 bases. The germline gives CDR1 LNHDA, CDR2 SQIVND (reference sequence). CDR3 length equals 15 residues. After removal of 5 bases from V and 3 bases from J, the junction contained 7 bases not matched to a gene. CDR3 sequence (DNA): TGTGCCAGTAGTGATTGGGACAGGGGCCTCTACGAGCAGTACTTC. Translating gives CASSDWDRGLYEQYF.

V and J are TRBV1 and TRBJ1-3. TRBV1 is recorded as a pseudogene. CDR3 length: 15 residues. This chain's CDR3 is CTSSLKPIEGNTIYF. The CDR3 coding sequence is TGCACCAGCAGCCTCAAGCCCATTGAAGGAAACACCATATATTTT.

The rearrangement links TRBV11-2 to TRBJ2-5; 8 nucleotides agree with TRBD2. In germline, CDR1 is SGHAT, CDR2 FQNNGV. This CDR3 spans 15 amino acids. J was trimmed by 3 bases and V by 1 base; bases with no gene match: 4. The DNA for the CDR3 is TGTGCCAGCAGCTTAGTATTAGCGGGGAAAGAGACCCAGTACTTC. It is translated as CASSLVLAGKETQYF. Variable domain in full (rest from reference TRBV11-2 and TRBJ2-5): EAGVAQSPRYKIIEKRQSVAFWCNPISGHATLYWYQQILGQGPKLLIQFQNNGVVDDSQLPKDRFSAERLKGVDSTLKIQPAKLEDSAVYLCASSLVLAGKETQYFGPGTRLLVL.

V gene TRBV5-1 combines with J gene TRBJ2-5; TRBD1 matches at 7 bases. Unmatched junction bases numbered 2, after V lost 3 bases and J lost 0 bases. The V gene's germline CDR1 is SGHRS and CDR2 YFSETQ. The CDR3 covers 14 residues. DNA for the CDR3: TGCGCCAGCAGCTCGGGACAGAACCAAGAGACCCAGTACTTC. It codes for CASSSGQNQETQYF.

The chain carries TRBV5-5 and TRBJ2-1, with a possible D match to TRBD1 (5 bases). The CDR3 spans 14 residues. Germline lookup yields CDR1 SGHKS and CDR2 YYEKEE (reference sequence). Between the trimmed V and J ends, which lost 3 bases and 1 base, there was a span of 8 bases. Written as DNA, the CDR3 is TGTGCCAGCAGCTCAGGACATTCCTACAATGAGCAGTTCTTC. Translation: CASSSGHSYNEQFF.

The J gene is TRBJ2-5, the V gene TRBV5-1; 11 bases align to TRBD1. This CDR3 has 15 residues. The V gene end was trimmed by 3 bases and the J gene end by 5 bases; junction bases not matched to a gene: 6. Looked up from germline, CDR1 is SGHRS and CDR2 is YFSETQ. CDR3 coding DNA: TGCGCCAGCAGCTCACAGGGACAGGGGGTTGAGACCCAGTACTTC. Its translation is CASSSQGQGVETQYF.

The CDR3 DNA reads TGTGCCAGCAGCAGAACATTCTCAGGATTGGGTCAGCCCCAGCATTTT. The encoded protein is CASSRTFSGLGQPQHF. The J gene is TRBJ1-5, the V gene TRBV25-1; D remains unclear. Trimming took 6 bases from V and 6 from J, leaving 21 bases between them. This CDR3 spans 16 amino acids. Per germline, CDR1 MGHDK and CDR2 SYGVNS.

The CDR3 region is CATSDGLAGFNEQFF. CDR3 bases: TGTGCCACCAGTGATGGACTAGCGGGGTTCAATGAGCAGTTCTTC. The rearrangement links TRBV24-1 to TRBJ2-1, with 12 bases identical to TRBD2. V was pared by 3 bases and J by 6 bases, with 2 bases of the junction left unmatched. The germline V gene has CDR1 KGHDR and CDR2 SFDVKD. The CDR3 has 15 residues.

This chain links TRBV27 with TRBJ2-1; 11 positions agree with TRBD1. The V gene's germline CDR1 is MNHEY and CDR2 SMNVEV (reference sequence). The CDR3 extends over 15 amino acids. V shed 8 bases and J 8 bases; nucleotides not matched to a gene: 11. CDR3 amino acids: CASGLVGQGDDEQFF. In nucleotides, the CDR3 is TGTGCCAGCGGCCTGGTGGGACAGGGGGATGATGAGCAGTTCTTC.

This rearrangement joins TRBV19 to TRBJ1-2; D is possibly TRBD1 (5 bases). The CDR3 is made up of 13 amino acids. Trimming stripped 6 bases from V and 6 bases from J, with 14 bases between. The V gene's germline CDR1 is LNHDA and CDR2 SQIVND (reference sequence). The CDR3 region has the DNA TGTGCCAGTAGGCGGGGGGGAAAGGATGGCTACACCTTC. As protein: CASRRGGKDGYTF. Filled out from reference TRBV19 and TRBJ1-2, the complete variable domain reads DGGITQSPKYLFRKEGQNVTLSCEQNLNHDAMYWYRQDPGQGLRLIYYSQIVNDFQKGDIAEGYSVSREKKESFPLTVTSAQKNPTAFYLCASRRGGKDGYTFGSGTRLTVV.

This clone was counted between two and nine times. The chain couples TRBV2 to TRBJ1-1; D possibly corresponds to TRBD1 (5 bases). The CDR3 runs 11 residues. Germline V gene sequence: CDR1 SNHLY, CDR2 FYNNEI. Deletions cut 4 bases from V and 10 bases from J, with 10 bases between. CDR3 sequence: CASSGDSLAFF. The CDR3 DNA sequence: TGTGCCAGCAGTGGCGACAGCTTAGCTTTCTTT.

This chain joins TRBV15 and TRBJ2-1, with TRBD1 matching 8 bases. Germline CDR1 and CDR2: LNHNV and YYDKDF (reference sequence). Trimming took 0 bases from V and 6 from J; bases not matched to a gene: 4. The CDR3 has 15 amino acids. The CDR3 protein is CATSRDGQGSNEQFF. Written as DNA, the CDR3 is TGTGCCACCAGCAGAGATGGACAGGGATCCAATGAGCAGTTCTTC.

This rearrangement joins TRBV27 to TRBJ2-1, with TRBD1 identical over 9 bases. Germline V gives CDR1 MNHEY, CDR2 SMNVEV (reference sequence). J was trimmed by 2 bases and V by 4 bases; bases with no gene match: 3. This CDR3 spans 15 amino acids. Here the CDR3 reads CASSSGQGTYNEQFF. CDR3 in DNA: TGTGCCAGCAGTTCGGGACAGGGAACCTACAATGAGCAGTTCTTC.

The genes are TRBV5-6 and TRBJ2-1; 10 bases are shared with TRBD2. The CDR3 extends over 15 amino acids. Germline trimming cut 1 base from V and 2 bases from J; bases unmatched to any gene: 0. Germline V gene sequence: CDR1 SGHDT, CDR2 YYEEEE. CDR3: CASSLLAGAYNEQFF. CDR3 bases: TGTGCCAGCAGCTTGCTAGCGGGGGCCTACAATGAGCAGTTCTTC. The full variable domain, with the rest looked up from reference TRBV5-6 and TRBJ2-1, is DAGVTQSPTHLIKTRGQQVTLRCSPKSGHDTVSWYQQALGQGPQFIFQYYEEEERQRGNFPDRFSGHQFPNYSSELNVNALLLGDSALYLCASSLLAGAYNEQFFGPGTRLTVL.

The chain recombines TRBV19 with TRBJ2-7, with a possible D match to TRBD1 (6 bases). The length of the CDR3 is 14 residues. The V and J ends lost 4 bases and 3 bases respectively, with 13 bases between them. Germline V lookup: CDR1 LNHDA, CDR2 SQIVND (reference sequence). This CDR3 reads CASSTGQGNYEQYF. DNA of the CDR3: TGTGCCAGTAGTACGGGACAAGGCAACTACGAGCAGTACTTC.

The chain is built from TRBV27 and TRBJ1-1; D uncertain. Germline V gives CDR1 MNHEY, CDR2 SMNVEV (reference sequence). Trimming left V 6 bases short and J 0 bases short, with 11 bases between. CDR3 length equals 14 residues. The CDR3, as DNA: TGTGCCAGCAGATTTACCGGGTTGAACACTGAAGCTTTCTTT. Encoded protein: CASRFTGLNTEAFF.

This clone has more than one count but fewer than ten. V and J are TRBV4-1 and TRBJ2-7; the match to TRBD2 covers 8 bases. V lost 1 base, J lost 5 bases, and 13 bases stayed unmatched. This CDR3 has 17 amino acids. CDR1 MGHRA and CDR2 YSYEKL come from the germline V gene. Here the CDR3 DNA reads TGCGCCAGCAGCCAAGGGGGAGGCGGGCTAGCGGGCCACGAGCAGTACTTC. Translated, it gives CASSQGGGGLAGHEQYF.